Listed here is a single T cell receptor (beta chain). V was trimmed by 5 bases and J by 4 bases, leaving 20 bases between them. Germline CDR1 reads SEHNR; CDR2 reads FQNEAQ (reference sequence). The CDR3 sequence is 16 residues long. Unique molecular identifiers featured in how the TCRbeta library was prepared. One entry per CDR3 protein, called by TCRdb with MiXCR from the PCR reads. In the table there are approximately 430,000 distinct CDR3 sequences, 15% to 20% of which are singletons. This entry belongs to a study of T-cell reconstitution after alpha-beta-depleted transplantation in children. The clonotype originates from a boy under two years old who had a stem cell transplant for Wiskott-Aldrich syndrome, so the T cells may come from the graft donor. Material: PBMCs, mostly from graft donor cells, obtained 360 days after TCRalphabeta/CD19-depleted stem cell transplant. The chain combines TRBV7-9 with TRBJ1-2; a weak D match, TRBD1 (6 bases). The DNA for the CDR3 is TGTGCCAGCAGCCGCAGGGGTCGGGGGGACCTCTATGGCTACACCTTC. Its protein is CASSRRGRGDLYGYTF.